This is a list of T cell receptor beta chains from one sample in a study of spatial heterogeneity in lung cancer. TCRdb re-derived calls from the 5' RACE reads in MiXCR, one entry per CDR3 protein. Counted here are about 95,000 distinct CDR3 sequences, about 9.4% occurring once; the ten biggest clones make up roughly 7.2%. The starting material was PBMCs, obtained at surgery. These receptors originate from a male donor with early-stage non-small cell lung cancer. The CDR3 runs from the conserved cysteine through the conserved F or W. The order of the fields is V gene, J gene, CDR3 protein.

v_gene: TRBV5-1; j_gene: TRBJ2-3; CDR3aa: CASSLGTVTDTQYF
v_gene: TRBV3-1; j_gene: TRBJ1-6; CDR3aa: CASSQDQGAYSPLHF
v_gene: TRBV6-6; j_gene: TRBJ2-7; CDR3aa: CASSSHGTSGPYEQYF
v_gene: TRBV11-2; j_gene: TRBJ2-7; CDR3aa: CASGLGGSPYEQYF
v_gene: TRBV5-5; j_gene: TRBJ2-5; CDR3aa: CASSFSRTPQETQYF
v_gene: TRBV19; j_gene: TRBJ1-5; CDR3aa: CASSTTGGSTQPQHF
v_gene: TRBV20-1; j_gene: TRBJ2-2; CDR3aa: CSAARETTGELFF
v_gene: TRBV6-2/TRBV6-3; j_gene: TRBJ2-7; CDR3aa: CASSLRDAPPREQYF
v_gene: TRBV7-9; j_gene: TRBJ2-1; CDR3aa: CASSFGGRGNEQFF
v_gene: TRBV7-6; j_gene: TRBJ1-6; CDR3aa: CASSSLTWDRGPRNSPLHF
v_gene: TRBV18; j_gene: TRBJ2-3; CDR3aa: CASSPPGVSDTQYF
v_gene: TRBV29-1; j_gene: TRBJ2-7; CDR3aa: CSVAGTGSYEQYF
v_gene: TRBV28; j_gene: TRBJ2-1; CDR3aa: CASSLTSSYNEQFF
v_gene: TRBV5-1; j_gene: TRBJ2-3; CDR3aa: CASSRPAVTDTQYF
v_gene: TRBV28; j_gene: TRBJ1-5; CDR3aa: CASSFLGARYSNQPQHF
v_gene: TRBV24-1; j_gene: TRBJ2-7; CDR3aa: CATAGGGTNVHEQYF
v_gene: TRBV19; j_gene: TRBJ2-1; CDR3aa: CASSIGTENEQFF
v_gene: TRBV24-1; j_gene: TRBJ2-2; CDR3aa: CATSNGLATTGELFF
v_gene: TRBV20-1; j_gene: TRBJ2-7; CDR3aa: CSALDSYEQYF
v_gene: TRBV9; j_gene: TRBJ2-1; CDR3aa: CASSLGQGANEQFF
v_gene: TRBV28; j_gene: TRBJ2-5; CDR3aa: CASQGQKETQYF
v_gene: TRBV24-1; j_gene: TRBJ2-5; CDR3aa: CATSDPRTGRGTQYF
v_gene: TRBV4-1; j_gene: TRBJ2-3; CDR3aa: CASSQERRGGTDTQYF
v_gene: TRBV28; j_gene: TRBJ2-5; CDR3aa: CASSLIETQYF
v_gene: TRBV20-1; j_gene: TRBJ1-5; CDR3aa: CSVRSLGQPQHF
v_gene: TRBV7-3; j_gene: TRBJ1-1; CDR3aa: CASSNGGKAFF
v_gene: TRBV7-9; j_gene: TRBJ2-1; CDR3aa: CASSLEPGNEQFF
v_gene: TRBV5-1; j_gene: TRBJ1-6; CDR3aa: CASSIPRQDSPLHF
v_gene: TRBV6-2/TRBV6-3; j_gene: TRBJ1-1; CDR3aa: CASLTFRGSTEAFF
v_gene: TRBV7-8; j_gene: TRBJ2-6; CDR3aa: CASSLRSGQGGSGANVLTF
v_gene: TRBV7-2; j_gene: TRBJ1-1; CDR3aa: CASSLVQKNTEAFF
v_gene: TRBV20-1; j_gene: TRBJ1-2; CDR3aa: CSARAERYYGYTF
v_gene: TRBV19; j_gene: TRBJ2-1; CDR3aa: CASSIDSTSSYNEQFF
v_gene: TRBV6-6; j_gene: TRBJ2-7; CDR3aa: CASSYSGRDLGEQYF
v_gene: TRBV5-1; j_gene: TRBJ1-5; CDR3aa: CASSTAGMGQPQHF
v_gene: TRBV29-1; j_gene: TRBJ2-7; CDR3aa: CSVEDRREQYF
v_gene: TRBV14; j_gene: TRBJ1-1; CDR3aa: CASSAKRGALTEAFF
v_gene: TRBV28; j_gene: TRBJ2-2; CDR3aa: CASSTPSFTGELFF
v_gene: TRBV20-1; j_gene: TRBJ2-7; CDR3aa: CSARGGLAGEQYF
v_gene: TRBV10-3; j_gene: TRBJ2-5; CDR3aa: CAISERGAQETQYF
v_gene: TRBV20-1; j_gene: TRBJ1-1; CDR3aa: CSARAGPDTEAFF
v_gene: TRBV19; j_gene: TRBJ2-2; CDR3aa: CASSMRLAGVTGELFF
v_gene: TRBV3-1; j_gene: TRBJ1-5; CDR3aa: CVSSQDRDQPQHF
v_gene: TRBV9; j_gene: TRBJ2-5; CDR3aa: CASSVSASARGETQYF
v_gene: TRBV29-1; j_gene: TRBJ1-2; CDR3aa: CSVQTRTYGYTF
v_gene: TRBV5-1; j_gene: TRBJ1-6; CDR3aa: CASRSQEDSPLHF
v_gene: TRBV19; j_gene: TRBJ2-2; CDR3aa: CASRDRAPGELFF
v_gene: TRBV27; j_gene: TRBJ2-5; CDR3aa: CASSLSWAAQETQYF
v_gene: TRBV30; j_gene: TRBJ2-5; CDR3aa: CAWSGQETQYF
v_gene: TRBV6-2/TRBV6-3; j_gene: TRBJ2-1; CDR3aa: CASSAEGQFNEQFF
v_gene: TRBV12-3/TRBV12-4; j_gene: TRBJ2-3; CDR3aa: CASSARLARATDTQYF
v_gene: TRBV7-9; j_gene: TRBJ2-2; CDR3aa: CASSFSRGELFF
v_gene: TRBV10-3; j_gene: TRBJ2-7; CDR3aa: CAISEELAGGYEQYF
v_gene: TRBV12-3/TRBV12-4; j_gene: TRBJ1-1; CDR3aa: CASSFYMLGVGRNTEAFF
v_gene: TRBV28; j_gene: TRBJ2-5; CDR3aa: CASSSNRSRTQYF
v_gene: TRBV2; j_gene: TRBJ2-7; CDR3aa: CASADRAQKQYF
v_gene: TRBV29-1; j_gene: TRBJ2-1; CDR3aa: CSVVLGGYEQFF